The 14 T cell receptor beta chains in this list originate from one sample, sequenced in a study of blood T cell repertoires in COVID-19. TCRdb keeps only in-frame clones here, not all; method: immunoSEQ multiplex PCR. The top ten clones hold 0.65% to 0.9% of a sample with 240,000 or so clones, approximately 86% of them seen once. Sequencing used peripheral blood. The receptors were sampled from a woman younger than 45 with acute or convalescent COVID-19.

This chain uses TRBV19 with TRBJ2-7; 11 bases align to TRBD2. V shed 6 bases and J 6 bases; nucleotides not matched to a gene: 7. This CDR3 is 14 amino acids long. The germline gives CDR1 LNHDA, CDR2 SQIVND (reference sequence). The CDR3 DNA reads as TGTGCCAGTAGCAGGCTAGCGGGAGGATCCGAGCAGTACTTC. Its protein product is CASSRLAGGSEQYF.

The CDR3 sequence: CASSKAASTTNEKLFF. The CDR3 DNA is TGCGCCAGCAGCAAGGCAGCTAGCACAACTAATGAAAAACTGTTTTTT. J is TRBJ1-4 and V is TRBV5-1; no clear D. V was cut by 4 bases and J by 0 bases, with 13 bases left in between. Germline CDR1 SGHRS, CDR2 YFSETQ. This CDR3 is 16 amino acids long.

This chain joins TRBV13 and TRBJ2-7; tentative D call: TRBD2 (7 bases). The CDR3 contains 15 residues. V lost 0 bases and J lost 2, with 11 bases in between. From germline, CDR1 is PRHDT and CDR2 FYEKMQ (reference sequence). CDR3 in amino acids: CASSLGLGGPYEQYF. The CDR3 bases are TGTGCCAGCAGCTTAGGCCTGGGGGGGCCCTACGAGCAGTACTTC.

The chain combines TRBV5-4 with TRBJ1-1, with 7 nucleotides matching TRBD1. The V gene's germline CDR1 is SGHNT and CDR2 YYREEE (reference sequence). V was pared by 1 base and J by 0 bases, with 12 bases of the junction left unmatched. The CDR3 is 18 residues long. CDR3 in amino acids: CASSLPPRPGQMNTEAFF. In DNA, the CDR3 is TGTGCCAGCAGCTTGCCACCTCGACCGGGACAGATGAACACTGAAGCTTTCTTT.

To note about this clone: Distinct nucleotide sequences in the sample also encode this CDR3. The J gene is TRBJ1-5, the V gene TRBV7-2; 7 nucleotides line up with TRBD1. V was clipped by 4 bases and J by 2 bases; unmatched bases: 2. Germline values: CDR1 SGHTA, CDR2 FQGNSA. The CDR3 sequence is 14 residues long. CDR3 sequence: CASSSTGGNQPQHF. For the CDR3, the DNA is TGTGCCAGCAGCTCCACAGGGGGCAATCAGCCCCAGCATTTT.

The V call is TRBV27, the J call TRBJ2-7, with no clear D. V lost 7 bases and J lost 6, with 10 bases in between. Germline CDR1 MNHEY, CDR2 SMNVEV (reference sequence). CDR3 length: 11 residues. CDR3 loop: CASTLGGEQYF. In nucleotides, the CDR3 is TGTGCCAGCACCCTCGGTGGCGAGCAGTACTTC.

The V gene is TRBV19, the J gene TRBJ2-7, with TRBD1 matching over 10 bases. Trimming cost V 7 bases and J 6 bases; bases outside gene matches: 12. The CDR3 has 15 amino acids. The V gene's germline CDR1 is LNHDA and CDR2 SQIVND (reference sequence). The CDR3 here is CASTSDGTGESEQYF. CDR3 DNA: TGTGCCAGTACCTCAGACGGGACAGGGGAGAGCGAGCAGTACTTC.

The chain recombines TRBV12-3 or TRBV12-4 with TRBJ1-5; D possibly corresponds to TRBD1 (5 bases). The length of the CDR3 is 13 residues. V lost 8 bases and J 7 bases, leaving 15 bases between the germline ends. CDR3: CASRRGEGQPQHF. CDR3 nucleotides: TGTGCCAGCCGCCGGGGGGAAGGACAGCCCCAGCATTTT.

The chain recombines TRBV5-6 with TRBJ1-1; maybe TRBD1 (6 bases). V lost 0 bases and J 7 bases, leaving 10 bases between the germline ends. Germline CDR1 is SGHDT and CDR2 is YYEEEE. The CDR3 has 13 amino acids. CDR3 amino acids: CASSLVGAGEAFF. In nucleotides, the CDR3 is TGTGCCAGCAGCTTGGTGGGGGCAGGTGAAGCTTTCTTT.

The chain combines TRBV2 with TRBJ2-3, with TRBD2 matching 8 bases. Looked up from germline, CDR1 is SNHLY and CDR2 is FYNNEI. V shed 1 base, J shed 2 bases, and the junction held 11 bases outside the gene matches. The CDR3 length is 18 residues. Written as DNA, the CDR3 is TGTGCCAGCAGTGAAGTTACCCCATTTAGCGGGACCACAGATACGCAGTATTTT. This encodes CASSEVTPFSGTTDTQYF.

V is TRBV19 and J is TRBJ1-1; D is unresolved. Looked up from germline, CDR1 is LNHDA and CDR2 is SQIVND (reference sequence). This CDR3 spans 14 amino acids. V shed 7 bases and J shed 5 bases, with 17 bases lying between them. CDR3 coding DNA: TGTGCCAGTATTGATCCCCCGGGGAGAACTGAAGCTTTCTTT. Encoded protein: CASIDPPGRTEAFF.

Concerning this clone itself: A read error may produce the germline difference seen at one junction end. The gene calls are TRBV7-9 and TRBJ1-6; D not certain. This CDR3 comprises 13 residues. Germline CDR1 reads SEHNR; CDR2 reads FQNEAQ (reference sequence). The CDR3 loop is CASSLDLNSPLHF. The DNA of the CDR3 is TGCGCCAGCAGCTTAGATCTGAATTCACCCCTCCACTTT.

This chain joins TRBV11-2 and TRBJ2-7; the match to TRBD2 covers 11 bases. With V trimmed by 6 bases and J by 4 bases, 11 bases remained unmatched. Germline V gene lookup returns CDR1 SGHAT and CDR2 FQNNGV. The CDR3 sequence is 16 residues long. CDR3 bases: TGTGCCAGCAGAGAACTAGCGGGAGAGGATAAGTACGAGCAGTACTTC. This sequence encodes CASRELAGEDKYEQYF. The full variable domain, rest sourced from reference TRBV11-2 and TRBJ2-7, is EAGVAQSPRYKIIEKRQSVAFWCNPISGHATLYWYQQILGQGPKLLIQFQNNGVVDDSQLPKDRFSAERLKGVDSTLKIQPAKLEDSAVYLCASRELAGEDKYEQYFGPGTRLTVT.

CDR3 nucleotides: TGTGCCAGCAGCTTAACATCGTCTAACTATGGCTACACCTTC. It yields the protein CASSLTSSNYGYTF. The chain recombines TRBV5-4 with TRBJ1-2; D is ambiguous. Trimming took off 2 bases at V and 0 bases at J, with 8 bases between the two ends. CDR1 is SGHNT and CDR2 is YYREEE in the germline V gene (reference sequence). The length of the CDR3 is 14 residues.